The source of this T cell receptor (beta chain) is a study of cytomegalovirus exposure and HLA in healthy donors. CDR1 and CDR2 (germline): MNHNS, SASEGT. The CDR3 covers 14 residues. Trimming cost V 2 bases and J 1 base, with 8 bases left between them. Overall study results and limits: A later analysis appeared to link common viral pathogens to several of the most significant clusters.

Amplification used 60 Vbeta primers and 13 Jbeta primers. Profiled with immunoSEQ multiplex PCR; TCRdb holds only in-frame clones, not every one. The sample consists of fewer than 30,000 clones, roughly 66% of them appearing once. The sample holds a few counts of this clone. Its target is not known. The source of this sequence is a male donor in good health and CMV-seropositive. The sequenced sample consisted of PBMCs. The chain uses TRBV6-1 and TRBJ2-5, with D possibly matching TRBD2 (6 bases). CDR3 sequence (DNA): TGTGCCAGCAGTGAATGGGGAGGCCAAGAGACCCAGTACTTC. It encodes CASSEWGGQETQYF.